This record covers a single TCR beta chain. This sample was taken from a study of T cell responses to AZD1222 COVID-19 vaccine. Profiled with immunoSEQ multiplex PCR; TCRdb holds only in-frame clones, not every one. The sample holds 63,000 or so clones, over 75% seen once. This sequence was found in an adult in good health. This specimen consisted of peripheral blood, obtained on day 0 of AZD1222 vaccination.

CDR3 nucleotides: TGTGCCAGCATCCTCCCCAGGGGAGGTCAATTCTCCTATAATTCACCCCTCCACTTT. It translates to CASILPRGGQFSYNSPLHF. The chain uses TRBV12-1 and TRBJ1-6. TRBV12-1 is a pseudogene segment. The CDR3 has 19 residues.